Listed below are T cell receptor beta chains from one sample, sequenced in a study of CD8 T cells in Susac syndrome. Each CDR3 protein is one row after TCRdb ran MiXCR on the immunoSEQ multiplex PCR reads. The sample lists over 100,000 distinct CDR3 sequences, 96% occurring once. The sample was CD4+ T cells from PBMCs. The receptors derive from a human donor with Susac syndrome. Each CDR3 is given with its conserved first and last residue. A D gene is named only where the DNA matches it firmly. Expanded clones get a size class; other rows say once, few or many, or leave the size out.

clone size	V gene	D gene	J gene	CDR3 protein	CDR3 DNA
-	TRBV29-1	TRBD2	TRBJ2-7	CSVESWVAGANEQYF	TGCAGCGTTGAATCCTGGGTAGCGGGAGCGAATGAGCAGTACTTC
-	TRBV15	TRBD2	TRBJ2-5	CATSRDQGLAGSGTQYF	TGTGCCACCAGCAGAGATCAGGGACTAGCGGGGAGCGGGACCCAGTACTTC
-	TRBV24-1	-	TRBJ2-3	CATGSNQGDTQYF	TGTGCCACCGGATCCAACCAGGGAGATACGCAGTATTTT
-	TRBV20-1	-	TRBJ1-4	CSARRQGEKLFF	TGCAGTGCTAGGAGGCAGGGTGAAAAACTGTTTTTT
-	TRBV12-3/TRBV12-4	TRBD1	TRBJ2-3	CASSFRTGGGDTQYF	TGTGCCAGCAGTTTCCGGACAGGGGGCGGGGATACGCAGTATTTT
-	TRBV20-1	-	TRBJ2-3	CSAGGDTLNTQYF	TGCAGTGCCGGAGGGGACACATTGAATACGCAGTATTTT
few	TRBV20-1	-	TRBJ2-3	CSARGLGTDTQYF	TGCAGTGCTAGGGGCCTGGGAACAGATACGCAGTATTTT
-	TRBV6-1	-	TRBJ2-7	CASRFGQVAYEQYF	TGTGCCAGCAGGTTTGGGCAGGTGGCCTACGAGCAGTACTTC
-	TRBV20-1	-	TRBJ2-2	CSARGGNTGELFF	TGCAGTGCTAGAGGGGGGAACACCGGGGAGCTGTTTTTT
-	TRBV12-5	-	TRBJ2-1	CASGLGQINEQFF	TGTGCTAGTGGTTTGGGTCAGATCAATGAGCAGTTCTTC